These 20 T cell receptor beta chains were all obtained from the same sample, sequenced in a study of T cells after yellow fever vaccination. TCRdb itself ran the 5' RACE reads through MiXCR, one entry per CDR3 protein. The sample includes about 340,000 distinct CDR3 sequences, under 15% of them seen just once. The source was CD4+ T cells sorted from PBMCs, collected 15 days after the yellow fever booster vaccination. The receptors were sampled from a man between 18 and 29 years old who received the YFV17D yellow fever vaccine.

For this clonotype: A read error may be the cause here, since a much bigger clone is one base away. The genes are TRBV12-3 or TRBV12-4 and TRBJ1-1, with D perhaps TRBD1 (6 bases). V lost 7 bases and J 5 bases, leaving 20 bases between the germline ends. The CDR3 covers 15 residues. The CDR3 sequence is CASMVSGGRGTEAFF. CDR3 DNA sequence: TGTGCCAGCATGGTCTCGGGGGGCCGGGGGACTGAAGCTTTCTTT.

The V call is TRBV7-2, the J call TRBJ2-5; D ambiguous. V lost 4 bases and J lost 2, with 11 bases in between. This CDR3 has 14 residues. Germline-derived CDR1 and CDR2 are SGHTA and FQGNSA. The CDR3 nucleotides are TGTGCCAGCAGCTACAGTCACATGCAAGAGACCCAGTACTTC. It specifies CASSYSHMQETQYF.

This clonotype was found many times. This chain connects TRBV5-5 to TRBJ2-1, with 7 bases fitting TRBD1. Per the germline V gene, CDR1 is SGHKS and CDR2 is YYEKEE (reference sequence). CDR3 length: 15 residues. V was pared by 3 bases and J by 3 bases, with 6 bases of the junction left unmatched. CDR3 residues: CASSYGTVNYNEQFF. DNA for the CDR3: TGTGCCAGCAGCTACGGGACAGTTAACTACAATGAGCAGTTCTTC.

This rearrangement joins TRBV21-1 to TRBJ2-7; the D call of TRBD1 is as the table states it, not checked on the DNA. TRBV21-1 is a recognized pseudogene. The CDR3 is 14 residues long. The CDR3 sequence is CASSKGPTGDEQYV. The DNA of the CDR3 is TGTGCCAGCAGCAAAGGGCCGACAGGGGACGAGCAGTACGTC.

This clonotype was counted at least ten times. This chain joins TRBV4-3 and TRBJ1-5; maybe TRBD1 (6 bases). V shed 5 bases and J shed 4 bases, with 9 bases lying between them. This CDR3 is 13 amino acids long. Germline lookup yields CDR1 LGHNA and CDR2 YSLEER. Here the CDR3 reads CASSKDRNQPQHF. The CDR3 coding sequence is TGCGCCAGCAGCAAGGACAGAAATCAGCCCCAGCATTTT.

The V gene is TRBV5-4, the J gene TRBJ1-2; the D gene is possibly TRBD1 (5 bases). CDR3 length: 15 amino acids. Germline-derived CDR1 and CDR2 are SGHNT and YYREEE (reference sequence). The V gene lost 0 bases and the J gene lost 1 base, with 10 bases spanning the gap. For the CDR3, the DNA is TGTGCCAGCAGCTTGGGGGGCGTCAATAACTATGGCTACACCTTC. The encoded protein is CASSLGGVNNYGYTF.

The rearrangement links TRBV7-6 to TRBJ2-1; 8 nucleotides line up with TRBD1. Germline-derived CDR1 and CDR2 are SGHVS and FNYEAQ. The V and J ends lost 5 bases and 13 bases, in that order; junction bases with no gene match: 7. This CDR3 is built from 12 residues. In DNA, the CDR3 is TGTGCCAGCAGCCTCTGGACAGGGTCTCAGTTCTTC. Its protein product is CASSLWTGSQFF.

The table lists this clonotype with a few counts. Germline and junction disagree at one end, which may indicate a read error. This chain joins TRBV4-2 and TRBJ1-4, with D tentatively TRBD1 (5 bases). Germline V gene lookup returns CDR1 LGHNA and CDR2 YNFKEQ. The CDR3 is 16 amino acids. DNA of the CDR3: TGTGCCAGCAGCCAAGAGTGGGGACGGAGTAATGAGAAACTGTTTTTT. It translates to CASSQEWGRSNEKLFF.

This clonotype was seen a handful of times. This chain joins TRBV2 and TRBJ1-4; a weak D match, TRBD1 (5 bases). Trimming took off 10 bases at V and 8 bases at J, with 17 bases between the two ends. The CDR3 is made up of 13 amino acids. Germline V CDR1 and CDR2: SNHLY, FYNNEI. The CDR3 spells CATNGQGGEKLFF. Here the CDR3 DNA reads TGTGCCACCAACGGGCAGGGAGGGGAAAAACTGTTTTTT. Based on the CDR3 plus reference TRBV2 and TRBJ1-4, the full variable domain is EPEVTQTPSHQVTQMGQEVILRCVPISNHLYFYWYRQILGQKVEFLVSFYNNEISEKSEIFDDQFSVERPDGSNFTLKIRSTKLEDSAMYFCATNGQGGEKLFFGSGTQLSVL.

The chain links TRBV25-1 to TRBJ1-1; tentative D call: TRBD1 (6 bases). Trimming cost V 6 bases and J 4 bases, with 15 bases left between them. The germline V gene encodes CDR1 MGHDK and CDR2 SYGVNS. The CDR3 contains 14 residues. CDR3 DNA sequence: TGTGCCAGCAGGAATAGGGGGGCGCCCACTGAAGCTTTCTTT. It is translated as CASRNRGAPTEAFF.

This clonotype turned up a few times. The rearrangement joins TRBV18 to TRBJ1-1, with 7 nucleotides matching TRBD1. Germline CDR1 reads KGHSH; CDR2 reads LQKENI. The J segment lost 1 base and the V segment lost 3 bases, leaving 11 bases of the junction unmatched. CDR3 size: 17 residues. CDR3: CASSPSPRQGSNTEAFF. For the CDR3, the DNA is TGTGCCAGCTCACCTTCGCCAAGACAGGGATCGAACACTGAAGCTTTCTTT.

This clonotype was seen a handful of times. The chain has TRBV12-3 or TRBV12-4 and TRBJ2-5; TRBD1 is a possible D gene (6 bases). V was shortened by 5 bases and J by 2 bases, with 15 bases between the two germline ends. The CDR3 loop spans 15 amino acids. In nucleotides, the CDR3 is TGTGCCAGCAGTCCCTGGACAGCTCCACAAGAGACCCAGTACTTC. As protein: CASSPWTAPQETQYF.

This clonotype was seen many times. The chain carries TRBV9 and TRBJ2-3, with TRBD2 matching over 11 bases. In germline, CDR1 is SGDLS, CDR2 YYNGEE. This CDR3 contains 18 residues. V shed 4 bases and J 2 bases; nucleotides not matched to a gene: 12. This chain's CDR3 is CASSPTYRLAGFTDTQYF. In DNA, the CDR3 is TGTGCCAGCAGCCCAACCTACCGACTAGCGGGGTTCACAGATACGCAGTATTTT.

This clonotype was seen only a few times. The chain uses TRBV18 and TRBJ1-5; no definite D call. The CDR3 totals 14 residues. Trimming left V 5 bases short and J 1 base short, with 9 bases between. Germline assignment: CDR1 KGHSH and CDR2 LQKENI. This chain's CDR3 is CASSGQWSNQPQHF. CDR3 DNA: TGTGCCAGCTCAGGTCAATGGAGCAATCAGCCCCAGCATTTT. The full variable domain, with the rest looked up from reference TRBV18 and TRBJ1-5, is NAGVMQNPRHLVRRRGQEARLRCSPMKGHSHVYWYRQLPEEGLKFMVYLQKENIIDESGMPKERFSAEFPKEGPSILRIQQVVRGDSAAYFCASSGQWSNQPQHFGDGTRLSIL.

The gene calls are TRBV29-1 and TRBJ2-2; 8 bases fit TRBD2. Germline V gene lookup returns CDR1 SQVTM and CDR2 ANQGSEA. The CDR3 runs to 13 residues. V lost 7 bases, J lost 5 bases, and 6 bases stayed unmatched. The CDR3 sequence is CSGGGRETGELFF. The CDR3 DNA reads as TGCAGCGGCGGGGGGCGGGAGACCGGGGAGCTGTTTTTT.

The gene calls are TRBV6-6 and TRBJ1-2; D is undetermined. The V and J ends lost 5 bases and 7 bases respectively, with 14 bases between them. CDR3 length: 13 residues. The V gene's germline CDR1 is MNHNY and CDR2 SVGAGI (reference sequence). CDR3 sequence (DNA): TGTGCCAGCAGTCGGCAGCTAGCTAGTGGCTACACCTTC. Amino acid sequence: CASSRQLASGYTF.

The chain uses TRBV7-3 and TRBJ2-1, with D tentatively TRBD2 (5 bases). The CDR3 covers 15 residues. Germline-derived CDR1 and CDR2 are SGHTA and FQGTGA. Trimming took off 1 base at V and 6 bases at J, with 13 bases between the two ends. The CDR3 spells CASSLIAGSLNEQFF. The CDR3 DNA sequence: TGTGCCAGCAGCTTAATTGCGGGCAGCCTCAATGAGCAGTTCTTC.

This clonotype came up many times. The V and J genes are TRBV6-6 and TRBJ1-3, with 7 bases identical to TRBD1. The junction had 11 bases not matched to a gene; V was cut back by 6 bases and J by 0 bases. The CDR3 runs 17 residues. CDR1 MNHNY and CDR2 SVGAGI come from the germline V gene (reference sequence). CDR3 in amino acids: CASRIGQATYSGNTIYF. The DNA of the CDR3 is TGTGCCAGCAGGATCGGACAGGCCACTTACTCTGGAAACACCATATATTTT.

This clonotype was counted a few times. V and J are TRBV5-5 and TRBJ1-3, with no clear D. This CDR3 is built from 15 residues. With 0 bases removed from V and 0 bases from J, the gap between germline ends came to 7 bases. Germline V lookup: CDR1 SGHKS, CDR2 YYEKEE (reference sequence). Here the CDR3 reads CASSLDGDSGNTIYF. DNA for the CDR3: TGTGCCAGCAGCTTGGACGGTGACTCTGGAAACACCATATATTTT.

This clonotype was recorded a few times. The J gene is TRBJ2-6, the V gene TRBV3-1; D unclear. Between the trimmed V and J ends, which lost 0 bases and 3 bases, there was a span of 3 bases. The CDR3 length is 14 residues. Germline values: CDR1 LGHDT, CDR2 YNNKEL (reference sequence). CDR3 region: CASSQEGGANVLTF. In DNA form, the CDR3 reads TGTGCCAGCAGCCAAGAAGGTGGGGCCAACGTCCTGACTTTC.